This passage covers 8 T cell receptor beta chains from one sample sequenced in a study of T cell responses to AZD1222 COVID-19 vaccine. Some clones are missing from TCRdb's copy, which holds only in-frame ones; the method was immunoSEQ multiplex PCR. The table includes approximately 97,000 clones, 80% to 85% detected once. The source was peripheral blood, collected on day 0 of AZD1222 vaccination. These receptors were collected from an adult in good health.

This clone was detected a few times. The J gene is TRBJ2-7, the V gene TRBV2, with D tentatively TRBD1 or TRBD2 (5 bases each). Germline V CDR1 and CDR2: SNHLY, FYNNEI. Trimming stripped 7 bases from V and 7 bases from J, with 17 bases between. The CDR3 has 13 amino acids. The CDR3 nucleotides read TGTGCCAGCAACACGGGGACCGGGCGGGAGCAGTACTTC. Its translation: CASNTGTGREQYF.

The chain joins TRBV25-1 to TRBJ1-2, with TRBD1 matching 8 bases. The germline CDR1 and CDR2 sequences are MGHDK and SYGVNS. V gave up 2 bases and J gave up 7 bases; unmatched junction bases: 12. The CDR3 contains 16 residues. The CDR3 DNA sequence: TGTGCCAGCAGTGAAGCGGTGGTCAGGGGGCAGGGTGGCTACACCTTC. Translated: CASSEAVVRGQGGYTF.

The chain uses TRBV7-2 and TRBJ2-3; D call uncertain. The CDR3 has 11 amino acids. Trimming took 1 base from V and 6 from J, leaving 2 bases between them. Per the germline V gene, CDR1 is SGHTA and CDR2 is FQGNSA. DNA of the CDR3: TGTGCCAGCAGCTTAGTGGATACGCAGTATTTT. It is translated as CASSLVDTQYF.

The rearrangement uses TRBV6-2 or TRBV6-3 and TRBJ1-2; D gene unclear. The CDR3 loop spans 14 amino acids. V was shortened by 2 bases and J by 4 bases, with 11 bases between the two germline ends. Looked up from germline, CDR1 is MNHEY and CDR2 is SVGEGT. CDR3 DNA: TGTGCCAGCAGTTACCAATCCGGACGCTATGGCTACACCTTC. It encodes CASSYQSGRYGYTF.

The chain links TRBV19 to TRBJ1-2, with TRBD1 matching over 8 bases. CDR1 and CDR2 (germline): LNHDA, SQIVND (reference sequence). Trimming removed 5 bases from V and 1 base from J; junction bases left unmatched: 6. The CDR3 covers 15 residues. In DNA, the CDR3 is TGTGCCAGTAGTGCCCTAACAGGGGGTAACTATGGCTACACCTTC. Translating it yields CASSALTGGNYGYTF.

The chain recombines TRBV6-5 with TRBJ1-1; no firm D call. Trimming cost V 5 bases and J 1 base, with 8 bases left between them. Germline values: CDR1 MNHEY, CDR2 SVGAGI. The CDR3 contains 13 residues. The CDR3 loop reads CASSRTANTEAFF. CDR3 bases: TGTGCCAGCAGTCGGACGGCGAACACTGAAGCTTTCTTT.

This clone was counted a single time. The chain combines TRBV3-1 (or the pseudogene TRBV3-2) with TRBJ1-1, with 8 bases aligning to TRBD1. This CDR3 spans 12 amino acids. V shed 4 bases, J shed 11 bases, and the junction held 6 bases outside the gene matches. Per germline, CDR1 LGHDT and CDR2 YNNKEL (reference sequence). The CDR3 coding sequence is TGTGCCAGCAGCCCTTGGACAGGGAGGGCTTTCTTT. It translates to CASSPWTGRAFF.

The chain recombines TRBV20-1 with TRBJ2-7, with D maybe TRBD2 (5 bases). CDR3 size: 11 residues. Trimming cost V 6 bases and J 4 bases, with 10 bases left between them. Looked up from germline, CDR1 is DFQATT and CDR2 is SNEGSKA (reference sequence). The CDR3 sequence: CSAERRYEQYF. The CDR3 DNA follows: TGCAGTGCGGAGCGGAGGTACGAGCAGTACTTC.